The TCR beta chain under discussion was sequenced for a study of T cell changes during pregnancy in multiple sclerosis. CDR1 is SEHNR and CDR2 is FQNEAQ in the germline V gene (reference sequence). This CDR3 region has 14 residues. V shed 3 bases and J shed 4 bases, with 12 bases lying between them. Profiling relied on immunoSEQ multiplex PCR, and the TCRdb table lists in-frame clones only, not all of them. The sample lists tens of thousands of clones, roughly 93% seen once, with approximately 0.93% in the top ten. This receptor was obtained from a female donor with multiple sclerosis, enrolled in a pregnancy study. This rearrangement joins TRBV7-9 to TRBJ2-5; perhaps TRBD2 as D (5 bases). Sequences were derived from peripheral blood, sampled in the first trimester of pregnancy. This CDR3 reads CASSFGRVRETQYF. CDR3 DNA sequence: TGTGCCAGCAGCTTTGGGCGGGTCCGAGAGACCCAGTACTTC.